This T cell receptor (beta chain) came from a study of PD-1 blockade in classical Hodgkin lymphoma. Study details: Intravenous infusions of nivolumab 3 mg/kg reached patients every 2 weeks.

Remarks on this clone: Its cognate antigen is unknown.

Time point given: cycle 4 day 1 (C4D1), after six to seven weeks of nivolumab. All trial patients relapsed after autologous stem cell transplantation. This CDR3 has 10 residues. TCRdb's table, derived via immunoSEQ multiplex PCR, lists solely in-frame clones and lacks some. The repertoire has roughly 50,000 clones, around 91% of them found once; the top ten carry roughly 14%. Study findings and constraints: It was reported that newly diagnosed patients had less baseline TCR diversity than healthy donors. Patients with an early start, nivolumab under 1 year after ASCT, were excluded. Only CD4+ TCR diversity, not CD8+, had risen significantly by C4D1.

Source: peripheral blood mononuclear cells (PBMCs), taken before the fourth cycle of nivolumab. The origin of this receptor is a human donor with classical Hodgkin lymphoma. The rearrangement links TRBV21-1 to TRBJ2-5. TRBV21-1 is termed a pseudogene. CDR3 protein: CASSIETQYF. The CDR3 DNA reads TGTGCCAGCAGCATCGAGACCCAGTACTTC.